Shown below are 25 T cell receptor beta chains from a single sample sequenced in a study of response to subunit inactivated influenza vaccine. TCRdb re-called the RT-PCR reads through MiXCR, storing one row per CDR3 protein. The sample records just under 550,000 distinct CDR3 sequences, approximately 24% being singletons. This sample also belongs to another study, concerning T cells expressing NK-cell markers. In that study: The cDNA for TCR beta came from 5'RACE template switching with UMIs.

Sequencing was performed on CD4+ T cells sorted from PBMCs, taken 12 days after vaccination. The receptors originated from a man aged 50 or older who received an inactivated influenza vaccine.

The V and J genes are TRBV2 and TRBJ1-1; a weak D match, TRBD1 (5 bases). V gave up 5 bases and J gave up 6 bases, with 7 bases separating them. The CDR3 has 11 residues. Germline CDR1 is SNHLY and CDR2 is FYNNEI. CDR3 in DNA: TGTGCCAGCAGTATCAGGGCTGAAGCTTTCTTT. Translated, it gives CASSIRAEAFF.

The chain combines TRBV2 with TRBJ2-1, with a weak D call TRBD2 (6 bases). The germline V gene encodes CDR1 SNHLY and CDR2 FYNNEI. V lost 7 bases, J lost 0 bases, and 16 bases lay in between. The CDR3 sequence is 16 residues long. The CDR3 loop reads CASKGPAGSSYNEQFF. For the CDR3, the DNA is TGTGCCAGCAAGGGCCCGGCGGGAAGCTCCTACAATGAGCAGTTCTTC.

The CDR3, as DNA: TGCGCCAGCAGCCAAGAAGGACAGGGAGGAACCGGGGAGCTGTTTTTT. This gives the protein CASSQEGQGGTGELFF. The chain employs TRBV4-1 and TRBJ2-2, with TRBD1 identical over 8 bases. The trim removed 0 bases at V and 5 bases at J, leaving 5 bases unmatched. The CDR3 covers 16 residues. Germline CDR1 and CDR2: MGHRA and YSYEKL.

This chain links TRBV12-3 or TRBV12-4 with TRBJ1-1; D is possibly TRBD1 (6 bases). Deletions cut 5 bases from V and 8 bases from J, with 12 bases between. CDR3 length: 12 amino acids. In nucleotides, the CDR3 is TGTGCCAGCAGTACAGGGTCGAGGGAAGCTTTCTTT. Its translation is CASSTGSREAFF.

This clonotype has only a few counts. For the CDR3, the DNA is TGTGCCAGCTCACCAGCGGACAACAATTCACCCCTCCACTTT. It specifies CASSPADNNSPLHF. This chain joins TRBV18 and TRBJ1-6, with D possibly being TRBD1 (5 bases). The CDR3 is 14 residues long. V lost 2 bases, J lost 7 bases, and 9 bases lay in between. Germline V CDR1 and CDR2: KGHSH, LQKENI.

This chain uses TRBV18 with TRBJ2-1; 8 positions agree with TRBD2. CDR1 and CDR2 (germline): KGHSH, LQKENI. Germline trimming cut 8 bases from V and 9 bases from J; bases unmatched to any gene: 15. CDR3 length: 15 amino acids. Here the CDR3 reads CASTSNSGVGSEQFF. The CDR3 DNA reads TGTGCCAGCACGAGCAATAGCGGGGTTGGGAGTGAGCAGTTCTTC.

This clonotype was found a few times. CDR3 region: CASSQGGWYGYTF. The CDR3 DNA reads TGTGCCAGCAGCCAGGGGGGCTGGTATGGCTACACCTTC. This chain links TRBV14 with TRBJ1-2, with a possible D match to TRBD1 (6 bases). The CDR3 sequence is 13 residues long. Germline V gene data show CDR1 as SGHDN and CDR2 as FVKESK. Trimming took 3 bases from V and 5 from J, leaving 10 bases between them.

The V call is TRBV20-1, the J call TRBJ2-4, with 7 nucleotides matching TRBD2. The ends lost 3 bases at V and 7 bases at J; junction bases unmatched: 9. Germline CDR1 reads DFQATT; CDR2 reads SNEGSKA (reference sequence). This CDR3 has 14 residues. DNA for the CDR3: TGCAGTGCTAGTCGGGGGGATTGGGGGAACATTCAGTACTTC. Its protein is CSASRGDWGNIQYF.

This chain uses TRBV18 with TRBJ2-7; tentative D call: TRBD1 (6 bases). Looked up from germline, CDR1 is KGHSH and CDR2 is LQKENI. V was clipped by 6 bases and J by 4 bases, with 19 bases between them. This CDR3 is 15 amino acids long. This CDR3 reads CASSPLAGTRYEQYF. CDR3 bases: TGTGCCAGCTCCCCCCTTGCCGGGACAAGATACGAGCAGTACTTC.

The chain joins TRBV7-2 to TRBJ2-3, with D hard to call. Per the germline V gene, CDR1 is SGHTA and CDR2 is FQGNSA. Trimming took off 1 base at V and 4 bases at J, with 12 bases between the two ends. This CDR3 has 15 residues. The CDR3 bases are TGTGCCAGCAGCTTAGAGGTCGTCAGATCAGATACGCAGTATTTT. It specifies CASSLEVVRSDTQYF.

The rearrangement links TRBV6-1 to TRBJ1-5; unclear D gene. Germline assignment: CDR1 MNHNS and CDR2 SASEGT. The CDR3 spans 13 residues. V lost 2 bases to trimming and J lost 0 bases, with 2 bases between them. CDR3 coding DNA: TGTGCCAGCAGTGAATATAGCAATCAGCCCCAGCATTTT. Translation gives CASSEYSNQPQHF.

This chain joins TRBV5-1 and TRBJ1-5; D is uncertain. The CDR3 consists of 15 residues. V lost 4 bases to trimming and J lost 6 bases, with 17 bases between them. The germline V gene has CDR1 SGHRS and CDR2 YFSETQ. CDR3 sequence reads: CASSTEPGSVQPQHF. CDR3 coding DNA: TGCGCCAGCAGCACCGAACCAGGATCGGTTCAGCCCCAGCATTTT. The whole variable domain, filled in from reference TRBV5-1 and TRBJ1-5, reads KAGVTQTPRYLIKTRGQQVTLSCSPISGHRSVSWYQQTPGQGLQFLFEYFSETQRNKGNFPGRFSGRQFSNSRSEMNVSTLELGDSALYLCASSTEPGSVQPQHFGDGTRLSIL.

The J gene is TRBJ1-1, the V gene TRBV21-1; the D call in the table, TRBD1, was not verified against the DNA. TRBV21-1 is marked as a pseudogene. The CDR3 has 16 amino acids. The CDR3 spells CASSHGTGGGGTEAFF. The DNA of the CDR3 is TGTGCCAGCAGCCACGGGACAGGGGGCGGGGGCACTGAAGCTTTCTTT.

The chain combines TRBV12-3 or TRBV12-4 with TRBJ1-5; D call uncertain. This CDR3 spans 15 amino acids. V gave up 3 bases and J gave up 0 bases, with 9 bases separating them. CDR3 region: CASSLRAYSNQPQHF. CDR3 in DNA: TGTGCCAGCAGTTTGCGAGCTTATAGCAATCAGCCCCAGCATTTT.

The gene calls are TRBV7-8 and TRBJ2-2; perhaps D is TRBD1 or TRBD2 (5 bases each). The V end was cut by 5 bases, the J end by 0 bases, with 13 bases between. The CDR3 contains 16 residues. Germline V gene data show CDR1 as SGHVS and CDR2 as FQNEAQ. The CDR3 DNA is TGTGCCAGCAGCGCCCGGGACGGTTCGAACACCGGGGAGCTGTTTTTT. Translated, it gives CASSARDGSNTGELFF.

This clonotype occurred a few times. This chain connects TRBV11-2 to TRBJ2-5, with 8 bases fitting TRBD1. CDR3 length: 14 amino acids. Germline V gene data show CDR1 as SGHAT and CDR2 as FQNNGV. V lost 5 bases to trimming and J lost 2 bases; unmatched junction nucleotides: 4. DNA for the CDR3: TGTGCCAGCAGCATACGGACAGGGCAAGAGACCCAGTACTTC. Its translation: CASSIRTGQETQYF.

The chain carries TRBV20-1 and TRBJ1-1, with a tentative D call TRBD1 (5 bases). V dropped 2 bases and J dropped 6 bases, with 16 bases sitting between them. From germline, CDR1 is DFQATT and CDR2 SNEGSKA (reference sequence). The CDR3 loop spans 14 amino acids. CDR3 coding DNA: TGCAGTGCTAGACCCGGGGCATATAGTGCTGAAGCTTTCTTT. Encoded protein: CSARPGAYSAEAFF.

This clonotype was observed a few times. The gene calls are TRBV20-1 and TRBJ2-1, with D perhaps being TRBD1 or TRBD2 (6 bases each). The CDR3 contains 16 residues. The ends were cut back, 1 base at V and 2 bases at J, with 15 bases in the middle. The germline V gene has CDR1 DFQATT and CDR2 SNEGSKA (reference sequence). The CDR3 nucleotides are TGCAGTGCTAGAGGTCCGGGGGCAGGAACCTACAATGAGCAGTTCTTC. The encoded protein is CSARGPGAGTYNEQFF.

This clonotype was counted between two and nine times. The CDR3 protein is CASSKTDRIYEQYF. As DNA, the CDR3 is TGTGCCAGTAGTAAAACAGACAGGATCTACGAGCAGTACTTC. V and J are TRBV19 and TRBJ2-7; D is possibly TRBD1 (6 bases). The CDR3 extends over 14 amino acids. Germline V gene data show CDR1 as LNHDA and CDR2 as SQIVND (reference sequence). V lost 4 bases to trimming and J lost 3 bases, with 13 bases between them.

V is TRBV5-1 and J is TRBJ2-3, with 7 nucleotides matching TRBD1. The trim removed 3 bases at V and 2 bases at J, leaving 6 bases unmatched. This CDR3 has 15 residues. Germline V gene sequence: CDR1 SGHRS, CDR2 YFSETQ. The CDR3 is CASSSTGVVTDTQYF. DNA for the CDR3: TGCGCCAGCAGCTCTACAGGGGTGGTCACAGATACGCAGTATTTT.

This clonotype was recorded many times. The chain uses TRBV7-2 and TRBJ2-7; D remains unclear. The CDR3 is 13 amino acids. CDR1 and CDR2 (germline): SGHTA, FQGNSA. V was shortened by 0 bases and J by 1 base, with 4 bases between the two germline ends. Here the CDR3 reads CASSLAESYEQYF. CDR3 nucleotide sequence: TGTGCCAGCAGCTTAGCTGAGTCCTACGAGCAGTACTTC.

The V call is TRBV29-1, the J call TRBJ2-1, with 9 bases matching TRBD2. J lost 0 bases, V lost 6 bases, and 3 bases had no gene match. Germline CDR1 reads SQVTM; CDR2 reads ANQGSEA. This CDR3 is built from 14 residues. The CDR3 region has the DNA TGCAGCGTAGCGGGGGGCCTCTCCTACAATGAGCAGTTCTTC. Translation gives CSVAGGLSYNEQFF.

The table lists this clonotype with a few counts. The J gene is TRBJ2-3, the V gene TRBV7-8; D uncertain. Trimming removed 3 bases from V and 6 bases from J, with 4 bases in between. Germline CDR1 SGHVS, CDR2 FQNEAQ. The CDR3 is 11 residues long. The CDR3 region is CASSLMDTQYF. The CDR3 coding sequence is TGTGCCAGCAGCTTGATGGATACGCAGTATTTT.

This clonotype has ten or more counts. The chain recombines TRBV7-2 with TRBJ2-7, with unresolved D. Per germline, CDR1 SGHTA and CDR2 FQGNSA. With 5 bases removed from V and 0 bases from J, the gap between germline ends came to 2 bases. CDR3 length equals 11 residues. The CDR3 bases are TGTGCCAGCAGCGCCTCCTACGAGCAGTACTTC. This gives the protein CASSASYEQYF.

This clonotype was recorded a few times. The rearrangement joins TRBV10-1 to TRBJ1-3; no firm D call. CDR1 and CDR2 from the germline V gene are WNHNN and SYGVQD (reference sequence). The CDR3 is 13 amino acids. V was shortened by 6 bases and J by 1 base, with 7 bases between the two germline ends. CDR3 sequence: CASRRESGNTIYF. For the CDR3, the DNA is TGCGCCAGCAGGCGGGAGTCTGGAAACACCATATATTTT.